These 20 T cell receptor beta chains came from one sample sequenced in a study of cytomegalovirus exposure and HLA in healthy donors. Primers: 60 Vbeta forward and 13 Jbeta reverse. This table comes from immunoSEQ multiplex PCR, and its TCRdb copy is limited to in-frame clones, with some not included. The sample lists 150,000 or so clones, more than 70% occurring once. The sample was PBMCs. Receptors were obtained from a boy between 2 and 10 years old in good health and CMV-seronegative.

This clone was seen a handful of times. The CDR3 bases are TGTGCCAGCAGTGGCCAGGGACAGCAGGTTGGGCGGGGCTACACCTTC. This gives the protein CASSGQGQQVGRGYTF. This rearrangement joins TRBV28 to TRBJ1-2, with 7 positions matching TRBD1. Germline CDR1 and CDR2: MDHEN and SYDVKM. The CDR3 spans 16 residues. The V and J ends lost 5 bases and 8 bases, in that order; junction bases with no gene match: 17.

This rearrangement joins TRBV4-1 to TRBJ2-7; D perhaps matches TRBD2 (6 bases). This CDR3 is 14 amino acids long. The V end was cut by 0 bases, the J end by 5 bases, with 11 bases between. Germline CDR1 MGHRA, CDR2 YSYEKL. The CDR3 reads CASSQEEGLDEQYF. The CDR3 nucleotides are TGCGCCAGCAGCCAAGAGGAGGGTTTGGACGAGCAGTACTTC.

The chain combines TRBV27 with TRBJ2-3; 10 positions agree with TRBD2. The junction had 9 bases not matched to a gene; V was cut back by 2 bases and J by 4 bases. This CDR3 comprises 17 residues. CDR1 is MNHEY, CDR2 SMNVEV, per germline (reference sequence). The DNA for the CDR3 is TGTGCCAGCAGTTTAATTACGCCTAGCGGGAGTGCAGATACGCAGTATTTT. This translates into CASSLITPSGSADTQYF.

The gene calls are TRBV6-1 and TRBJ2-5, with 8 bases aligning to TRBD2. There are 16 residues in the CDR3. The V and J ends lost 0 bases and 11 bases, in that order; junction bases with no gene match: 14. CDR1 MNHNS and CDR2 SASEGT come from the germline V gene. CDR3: CASSEAEREFSEEQYF. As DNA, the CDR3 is TGTGCCAGCAGTGAAGCAGAGCGGGAGTTTTCGGAAGAGCAGTACTTC.

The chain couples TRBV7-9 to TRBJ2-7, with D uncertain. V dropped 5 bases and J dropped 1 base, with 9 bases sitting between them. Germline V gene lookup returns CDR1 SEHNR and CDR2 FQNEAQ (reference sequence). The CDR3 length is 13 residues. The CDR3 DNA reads TGTGCCAGCAGCCAGGATGTGTCCTACGAGCAGTACTTC. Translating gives CASSQDVSYEQYF.

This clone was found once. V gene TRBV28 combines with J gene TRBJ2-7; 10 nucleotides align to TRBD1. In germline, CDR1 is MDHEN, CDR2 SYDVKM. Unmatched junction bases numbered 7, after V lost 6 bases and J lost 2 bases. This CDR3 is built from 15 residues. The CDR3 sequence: CASSRIGQGAYEQYF. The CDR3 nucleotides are TGTGCCAGCAGCCGGATAGGACAGGGGGCCTACGAGCAGTACTTC.

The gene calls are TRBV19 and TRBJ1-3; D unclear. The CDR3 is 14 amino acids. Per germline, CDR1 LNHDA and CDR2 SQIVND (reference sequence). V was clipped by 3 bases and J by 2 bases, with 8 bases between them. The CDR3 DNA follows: TGTGCCAGTAGTATCGCGGAGACTGGAAACACCATATATTTT. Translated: CASSIAETGNTIYF.

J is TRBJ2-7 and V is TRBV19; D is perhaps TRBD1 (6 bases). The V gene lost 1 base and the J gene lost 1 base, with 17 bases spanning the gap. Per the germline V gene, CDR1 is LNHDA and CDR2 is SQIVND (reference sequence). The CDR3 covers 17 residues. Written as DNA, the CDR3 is TGTGCCAGTAGTATAGCGGCAACAGGGCAAGGATCCTACGAGCAGTACTTC. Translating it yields CASSIAATGQGSYEQYF.

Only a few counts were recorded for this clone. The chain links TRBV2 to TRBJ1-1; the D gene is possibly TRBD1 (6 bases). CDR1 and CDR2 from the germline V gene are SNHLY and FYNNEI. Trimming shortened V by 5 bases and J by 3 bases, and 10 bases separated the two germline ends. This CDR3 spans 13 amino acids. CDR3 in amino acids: CASSLSGDTEAFF. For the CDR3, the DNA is TGTGCCAGCAGTCTTTCAGGGGACACTGAAGCTTTCTTT.

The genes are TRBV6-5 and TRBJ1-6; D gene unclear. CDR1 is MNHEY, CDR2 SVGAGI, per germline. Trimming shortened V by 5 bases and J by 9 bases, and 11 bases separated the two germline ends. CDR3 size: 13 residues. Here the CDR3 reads CASSPGRVSPLHF. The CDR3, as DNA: TGTGCCAGCAGTCCGGGGAGGGTTTCACCCCTCCACTTT.

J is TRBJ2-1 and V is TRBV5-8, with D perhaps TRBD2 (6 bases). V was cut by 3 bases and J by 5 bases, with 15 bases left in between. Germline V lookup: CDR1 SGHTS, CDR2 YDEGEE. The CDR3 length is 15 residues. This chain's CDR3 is CASSSGTGDNNEQFF. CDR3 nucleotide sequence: TGTGCCAGCAGCTCTGGGACGGGAGACAACAATGAGCAGTTCTTC. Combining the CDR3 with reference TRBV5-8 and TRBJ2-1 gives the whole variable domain EAGVTQSPTHLIKTRGQQATLRCSPISGHTSVYWYQQALGLGLQFLLWYDEGEERNRGNFPPRFSGRQFPNYSSELNVNALELEDSALYLCASSSGTGDNNEQFFGPGTRLTVL.

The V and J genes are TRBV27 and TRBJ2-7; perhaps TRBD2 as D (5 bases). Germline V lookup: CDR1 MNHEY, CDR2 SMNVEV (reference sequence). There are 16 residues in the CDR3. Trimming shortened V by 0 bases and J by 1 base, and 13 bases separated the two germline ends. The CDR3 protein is CASSLSRGSRSYEQYF. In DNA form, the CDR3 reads TGTGCCAGCAGTTTATCGAGAGGGAGTCGGTCCTACGAGCAGTACTTC.

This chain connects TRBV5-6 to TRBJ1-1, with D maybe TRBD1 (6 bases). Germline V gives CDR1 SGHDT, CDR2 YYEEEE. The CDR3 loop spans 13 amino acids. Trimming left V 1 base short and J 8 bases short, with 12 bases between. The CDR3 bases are TGTGCCAGCAGCTTGTCCAGGGGTGGCGAAGCTTTCTTT. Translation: CASSLSRGGEAFF.

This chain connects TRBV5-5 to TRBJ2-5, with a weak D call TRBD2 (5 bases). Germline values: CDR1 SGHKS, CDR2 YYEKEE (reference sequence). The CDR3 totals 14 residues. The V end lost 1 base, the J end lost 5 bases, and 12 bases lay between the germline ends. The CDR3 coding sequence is TGTGCCAGCAGCTTGTTCGCTAGCAGGGAGACCCAGTACTTC. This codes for CASSLFASRETQYF.

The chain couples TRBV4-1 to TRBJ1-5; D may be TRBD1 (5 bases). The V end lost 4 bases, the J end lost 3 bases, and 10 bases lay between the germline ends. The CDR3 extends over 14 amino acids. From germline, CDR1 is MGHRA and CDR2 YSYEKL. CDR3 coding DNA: TGCGCCAGCAGCCTCTCGGACACCAATCAGCCCCAGCATTTT. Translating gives CASSLSDTNQPQHF.

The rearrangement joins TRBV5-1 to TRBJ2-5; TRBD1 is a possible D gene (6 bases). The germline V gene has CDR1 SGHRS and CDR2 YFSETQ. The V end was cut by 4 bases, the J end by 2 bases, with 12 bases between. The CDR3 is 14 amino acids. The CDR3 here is CASSPGVGQETQYF. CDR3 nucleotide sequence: TGCGCCAGCAGCCCAGGGGTGGGACAAGAGACCCAGTACTTC.

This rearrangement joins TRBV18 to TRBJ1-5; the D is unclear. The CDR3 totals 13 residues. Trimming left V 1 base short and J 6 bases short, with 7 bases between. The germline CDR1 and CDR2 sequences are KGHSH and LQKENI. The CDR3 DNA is TGTGCCAGCTCACCACGTCAGTTTCAGCCCCAGCATTTT. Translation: CASSPRQFQPQHF. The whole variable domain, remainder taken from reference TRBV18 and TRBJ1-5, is NAGVMQNPRHLVRRRGQEARLRCSPMKGHSHVYWYRQLPEEGLKFMVYLQKENIIDESGMPKERFSAEFPKEGPSILRIQQVVRGDSAAYFCASSPRQFQPQHFGDGTRLSIL.

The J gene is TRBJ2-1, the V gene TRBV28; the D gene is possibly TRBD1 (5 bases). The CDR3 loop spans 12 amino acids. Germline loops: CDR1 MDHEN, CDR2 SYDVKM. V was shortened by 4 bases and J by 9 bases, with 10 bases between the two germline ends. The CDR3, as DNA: TGTGCCAGCAGTTCCAGGGTTTTTGAGCAGTTCTTC. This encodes CASSSRVFEQFF.

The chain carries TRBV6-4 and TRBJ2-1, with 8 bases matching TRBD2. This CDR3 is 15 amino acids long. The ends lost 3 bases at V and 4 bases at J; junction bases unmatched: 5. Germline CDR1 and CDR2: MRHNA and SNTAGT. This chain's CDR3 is CASSESLAVYNEQFF. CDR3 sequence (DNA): TGTGCCAGCAGTGAGTCACTAGCGGTTTACAATGAGCAGTTCTTC.

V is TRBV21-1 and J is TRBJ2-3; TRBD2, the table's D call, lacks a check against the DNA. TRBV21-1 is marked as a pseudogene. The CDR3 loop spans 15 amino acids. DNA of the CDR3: TGTGCCAGCAGCAAAGGGGGGGGGCTCACAGATACGCAGTATTTT. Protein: CASSKGGGLTDTQYF.